This TCR beta chain was documented in a study of blood T cell repertoires in COVID-19. TCRdb's table, derived via immunoSEQ multiplex PCR, lists solely in-frame clones and lacks some. The repertoire includes about 240,000 clones, about 82% of them detected once, and 5.5% to 7.5% sits in the top ten. The ends lost 2 bases at V and 5 bases at J; junction bases unmatched: 2. The CDR3 covers 13 residues. Germline V gene sequence: CDR1 SGHAT, CDR2 FQDESV (reference sequence). The J gene is TRBJ2-5, the V gene TRBV11-1; 7 bases map to TRBD2. The sequence was collected from a woman aged 60 to 75 with active or convalescent COVID-19. The sequencing sample was made of peripheral blood. CDR3 DNA: TGTGCCAGCAGCTTAACCGGGAGGGAGACCCAGTACTTC. The encoded protein is CASSLTGRETQYF.